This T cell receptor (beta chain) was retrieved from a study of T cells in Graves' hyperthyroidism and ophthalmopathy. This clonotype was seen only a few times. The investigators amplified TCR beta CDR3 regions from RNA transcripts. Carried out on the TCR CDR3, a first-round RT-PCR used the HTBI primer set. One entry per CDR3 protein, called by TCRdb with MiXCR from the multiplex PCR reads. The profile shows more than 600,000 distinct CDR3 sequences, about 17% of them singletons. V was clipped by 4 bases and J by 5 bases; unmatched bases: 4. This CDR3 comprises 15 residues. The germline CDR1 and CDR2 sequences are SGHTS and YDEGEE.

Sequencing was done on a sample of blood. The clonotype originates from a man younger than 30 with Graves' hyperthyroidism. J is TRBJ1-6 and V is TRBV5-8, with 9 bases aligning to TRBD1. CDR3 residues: CASSAGQGDNSPLHF. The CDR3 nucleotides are TGTGCCAGCAGCGCGGGACAGGGAGATAATTCACCCCTCCACTTT.